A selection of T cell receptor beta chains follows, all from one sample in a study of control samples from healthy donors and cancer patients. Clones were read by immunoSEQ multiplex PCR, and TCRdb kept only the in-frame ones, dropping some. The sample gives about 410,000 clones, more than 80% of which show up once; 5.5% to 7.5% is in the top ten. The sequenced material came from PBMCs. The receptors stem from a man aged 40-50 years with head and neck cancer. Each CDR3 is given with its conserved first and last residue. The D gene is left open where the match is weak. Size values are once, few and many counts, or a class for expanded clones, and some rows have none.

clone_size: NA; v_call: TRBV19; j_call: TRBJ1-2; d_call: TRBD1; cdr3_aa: CASSITLTGGADYGYTF; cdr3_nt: TGTGCCAGTAGTATCACATTGACAGGGGGCGCGGACTATGGCTACACCTTC
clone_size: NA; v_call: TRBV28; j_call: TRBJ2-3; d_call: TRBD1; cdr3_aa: CASREPGQGTDTQYF; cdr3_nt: TGTGCCAGCAGAGAACCGGGACAGGGCACAGATACGCAGTATTTT
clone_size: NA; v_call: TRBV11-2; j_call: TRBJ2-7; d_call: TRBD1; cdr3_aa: CASSLDRGQGSPYEQYF; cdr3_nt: TGTGCCAGCAGCTTAGATAGGGGACAGGGGTCCCCCTACGAGCAGTACTTC
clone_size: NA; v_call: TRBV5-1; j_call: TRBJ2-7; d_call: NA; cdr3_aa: CASSLEGRPGEQYF; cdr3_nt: TGCGCCAGCAGCTTGGAGGGCAGGCCGGGGGAGCAGTACTTC
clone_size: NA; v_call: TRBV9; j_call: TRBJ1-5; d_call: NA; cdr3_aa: CASSQTSSSNQPQHF; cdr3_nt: TGTGCCAGCAGCCAGACTTCGTCGAGCAATCAGCCCCAGCATTTT
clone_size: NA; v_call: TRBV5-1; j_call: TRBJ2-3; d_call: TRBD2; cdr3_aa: CASSYSGGYIDTQYF; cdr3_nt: TGCGCCAGCAGCTACAGCGGGGGGTATATAGATACGCAGTATTTT
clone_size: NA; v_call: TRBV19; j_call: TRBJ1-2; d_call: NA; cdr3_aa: CASRPGGILYGYTF; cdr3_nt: TGTGCCAGTAGACCTGGGGGAATACTCTATGGCTACACCTTC
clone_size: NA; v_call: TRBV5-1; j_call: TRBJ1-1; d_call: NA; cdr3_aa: CASSLRFAQTLRGTEAFF; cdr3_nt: TGCGCCAGCAGCTTGAGATTCGCACAGACCCTGAGGGGGACTGAAGCTTTCTTT
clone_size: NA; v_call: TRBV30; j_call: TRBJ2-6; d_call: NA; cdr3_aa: CAWSVGGANVLTF; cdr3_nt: TGTGCCTGGAGTGTAGGTGGGGCCAACGTCCTGACTTTC
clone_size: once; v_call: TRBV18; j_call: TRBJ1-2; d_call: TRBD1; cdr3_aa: CASSPVYTPDRDGGYTF; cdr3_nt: TGTGCCAGCTCACCCGTTTATACCCCCGACAGGGACGGAGGCTACACCTTC